The 19 T cell receptor beta chains given below trace back to one sample, sequenced in a study of patients and donors after allogeneic stem cell transplantation. TCRdb reanalysed the RT-PCR reads using MiXCR and keeps one entry per CDR3 protein. This table holds more than 75,000 distinct CDR3 sequences, roughly 5.1% found once. Sequenced material: blood, either unsorted or a sorted T cell fraction (not recorded which). These receptors originate from a human donor who was either an allogeneic HSCT recipient or a stem cell or donor lymphocyte infusion donor (not recorded which). It is not recorded whose cells these are; they may come from a transplant donor.

This clonotype was seen many times. The chain uses TRBV18 and TRBJ2-2; no reliable D call. The CDR3 is 14 amino acids. Trimming removed 2 bases from V and 5 bases from J, with 9 bases in between. Germline loops: CDR1 KGHSH, CDR2 LQKENI. The CDR3 DNA is TGTGCCAGCTCACCATACAAGAAAACCGGGGAGCTGTTTTTT. Its protein is CASSPYKKTGELFF.

At least ten counts were recorded for this clonotype. The chain employs TRBV28 and TRBJ2-3; possible D gene TRBD1, 6 bases. Per the germline V gene, CDR1 is MDHEN and CDR2 is SYDVKM. The V end lost 7 bases, the J end lost 2 bases, and 13 bases lay between the germline ends. The CDR3 covers 14 residues. CDR3 residues: CASTSQGPTDTQYF. The CDR3 DNA reads as TGTGCCAGCACCTCACAGGGCCCCACAGATACGCAGTATTTT.

This clonotype was seen repeatedly, ten times or more. The V gene is TRBV9, the J gene TRBJ2-3; D ambiguous. V was pared by 4 bases and J by 7 bases, with 13 bases between. This CDR3 has 13 amino acids. Germline assignment: CDR1 SGDLS and CDR2 YYNGEE. As DNA, the CDR3 is TGTGCCAGCAGCTCCGGGCCCTGGTATACGCAGTATTTT. This codes for CASSSGPWYTQYF.

This clonotype occurred many times. The chain uses TRBV6-5 and TRBJ1-2, with D perhaps matching TRBD1 (5 bases). Germline V gives CDR1 MNHEY, CDR2 SVGAGI. This CDR3 spans 14 amino acids. V was trimmed by 3 bases and J by 7 bases, leaving 15 bases between them. The CDR3 reads CASSYDRLNGGYTF. The DNA for the CDR3 is TGTGCCAGCAGTTATGACAGATTAAACGGTGGCTACACCTTC.

This clonotype was observed a handful of times. The rearrangement uses TRBV5-1 and TRBJ2-3; tentatively, D is TRBD1 or TRBD2 (5 bases each). The CDR3 extends over 14 amino acids. With 0 bases removed from V and 5 bases from J, the gap between germline ends came to 10 bases. Germline V gene data show CDR1 as SGHRS and CDR2 as YFSETQ. The CDR3 loop is CASSLVEGRDTQYF. The CDR3 DNA reads as TGCGCCAGCAGCTTGGTTGAGGGGAGAGATACGCAGTATTTT.

The chain uses TRBV18 and TRBJ1-5; 12 positions match TRBD1. The CDR3 runs 15 residues. In germline, CDR1 is KGHSH, CDR2 LQKENI. Losses at the gene ends were 6 bases for V and 6 bases for J; bases not matched to a gene: 6. The CDR3 protein is CASSLGTGGSQPQHF. The CDR3 DNA sequence: TGTGCCAGCTCGTTAGGGACAGGGGGCTCTCAGCCCCAGCATTTT.

This clonotype was found a few times. V and J are TRBV6-5 and TRBJ1-2; D is unresolved. V was trimmed by 4 bases and J by 0 bases, leaving 12 bases between them. The CDR3 consists of 15 residues. CDR1 and CDR2 (germline): MNHEY, SVGAGI. In DNA, the CDR3 is TGTGCCAGCAGTTTCAGGAGGACTACTAACTATGGCTACACCTTC. The encoded protein is CASSFRRTTNYGYTF.

This clonotype was seen many times. The chain carries TRBV28 and TRBJ2-1; 9 nucleotides agree with TRBD2. V dropped 6 bases and J dropped 14; count of bases not matched to a gene: 5. Germline V gene data show CDR1 as MDHEN and CDR2 as SYDVKM. The CDR3 is 11 residues long. As DNA, the CDR3 is TGTGCCAGCAGGAATATAGCGGGGGAGTTCTTC. This codes for CASRNIAGEFF.

This clonotype was found a few times. This chain connects TRBV10-1 to TRBJ2-1, with 8 bases fitting TRBD2. The ends lost 4 bases at V and 6 bases at J; junction bases unmatched: 11. Germline V gene data show CDR1 as WNHNN and CDR2 as SYGVQD (reference sequence). This CDR3 comprises 16 residues. This CDR3 is CASSASPGLGANEQFF. The CDR3 DNA is TGCGCCAGCAGTGCTTCCCCGGGACTAGGGGCCAATGAGCAGTTCTTC.

This clonotype was observed many times. CDR3 in amino acids: CSARDTSGSYSYNEQFF. The CDR3 DNA sequence: TGCAGTGCTAGAGATACTAGCGGGAGTTACTCCTACAATGAGCAGTTCTTC. This chain uses TRBV20-1 with TRBJ2-1, with 11 bases lining up with TRBD2. Per the germline V gene, CDR1 is DFQATT and CDR2 is SNEGSKA (reference sequence). The CDR3 length is 17 residues. V lost 0 bases and J lost 0; bases outside the gene matches: 4.

The table lists this clonotype with many counts. The J gene is TRBJ2-2, the V gene TRBV28, with D perhaps given as TRBD1 or TRBD2 (5 bases each). V was cut by 6 bases and J by 6 bases, with 14 bases left in between. The CDR3 has 14 residues. CDR1 and CDR2 from the germline V gene are MDHEN and SYDVKM. CDR3 DNA: TGTGCCAGCAGCCCTGTCCCGGGGCCCGGGGAGCTGTTTTTT. It specifies CASSPVPGPGELFF.

In its sample, this clonotype was seen many times. The chain joins TRBV27 to TRBJ2-7; TRBD2 agrees at 11 bases. Losses at the gene ends were 6 bases for V and 2 bases for J; bases not matched to a gene: 6. CDR1 and CDR2 (germline): MNHEY, SMNVEV (reference sequence). CDR3 length equals 15 residues. This CDR3 reads CASRLGLAATYEQYF. Here the CDR3 DNA reads TGTGCCAGCAGACTGGGACTAGCGGCTACCTACGAGCAGTACTTC.

In this sample, this clonotype turned up a few times. The V gene is TRBV4-1, the J gene TRBJ2-3; D gene uncertain. V lost 3 bases and J 0 bases, leaving 10 bases between the germline ends. The CDR3 has 15 amino acids. CDR1 is MGHRA and CDR2 is YSYEKL in the germline V gene. The CDR3 loop is CASSHHGLSTDTQYF. CDR3 coding DNA: TGCGCCAGCAGCCATCACGGGTTAAGCACAGATACGCAGTATTTT.

Ten or more counts support this clonotype. This rearrangement joins TRBV7-3 to TRBJ1-2; TRBD1 is a possible D gene (6 bases). This CDR3 is built from 15 residues. With 4 bases removed from V and 0 bases from J, the gap between germline ends came to 12 bases. Germline V CDR1 and CDR2: SGHTA, FQGTGA. Here the CDR3 DNA reads TGTGCCAGCAGCTCGGCAGGGGTGACTAACTATGGCTACACCTTC. This translates into CASSSAGVTNYGYTF. Drawing the rest from reference TRBV7-3 and TRBJ1-2, the complete variable domain is GAGVSQTPSNKVTEKGKYVELRCDPISGHTALYWYRQSLGQGPEFLIYFQGTGAADDSGLPNDRFFAVRPEGSVSTLKIQRTERGDSAVYLCASSSAGVTNYGYTFGSGTRLTVV.

Worth noting for this clonotype: Sequence at one end of the junction differs from germline and may be a read error. The rearrangement uses TRBV2 and TRBJ2-7; 7 bases align to TRBD1. Per germline, CDR1 SNHLY and CDR2 FYNNEI. The CDR3 spans 12 residues. This CDR3 is CASNRDSQYLDF. CDR3 bases: TGTGCCAGCAACCGGGACAGCCAATATCTCGACTTC.

The sample holds a few counts of this clonotype. The V gene is TRBV18, the J gene TRBJ2-1; 8 nucleotides align to TRBD1. Germline CDR1 and CDR2: KGHSH and LQKENI. The CDR3 sequence is 12 residues long. The V segment lost 3 bases and the J segment 10 bases; nucleotides outside the gene matches: 2. The CDR3 bases are TGTGCCAGCTCACCGGACAGGGCCGAGCAGTTCTTC. Translated: CASSPDRAEQFF.

J is TRBJ1-2 and V is TRBV4-1; TRBD1 matches at 8 bases. Trimming took 2 bases from V and 5 from J; bases not matched to a gene: 10. CDR1 MGHRA and CDR2 YSYEKL come from the germline V gene. The CDR3 has 16 residues. The CDR3 here is CASSQPRQGIGYGYTF. The CDR3 DNA follows: TGCGCCAGCAGCCAACCCCGACAGGGGATTGGGTATGGCTACACCTTC.

In its sample, this clonotype was seen many times. The chain employs TRBV12-3 or TRBV12-4 and TRBJ1-3; D remains unclear. V lost 7 bases, J lost 3 bases, and 13 bases lay in between. The CDR3 runs 14 residues. The CDR3 DNA reads TGTGCCAGCACTTCCCTAACGGGTGGAAACACCATATATTTT. This sequence encodes CASTSLTGGNTIYF.

The chain combines TRBV3-1 with TRBJ2-3; TRBD1 matches at 8 bases. Germline V lookup: CDR1 LGHDT, CDR2 YNNKEL (reference sequence). V dropped 4 bases and J dropped 0; count of bases not matched to a gene: 3. CDR3 length equals 15 residues. The CDR3 spells CASSPTGVSTDTQYF. The DNA for the CDR3 is TGTGCCAGCAGCCCGACAGGGGTTAGCACAGATACGCAGTATTTT.